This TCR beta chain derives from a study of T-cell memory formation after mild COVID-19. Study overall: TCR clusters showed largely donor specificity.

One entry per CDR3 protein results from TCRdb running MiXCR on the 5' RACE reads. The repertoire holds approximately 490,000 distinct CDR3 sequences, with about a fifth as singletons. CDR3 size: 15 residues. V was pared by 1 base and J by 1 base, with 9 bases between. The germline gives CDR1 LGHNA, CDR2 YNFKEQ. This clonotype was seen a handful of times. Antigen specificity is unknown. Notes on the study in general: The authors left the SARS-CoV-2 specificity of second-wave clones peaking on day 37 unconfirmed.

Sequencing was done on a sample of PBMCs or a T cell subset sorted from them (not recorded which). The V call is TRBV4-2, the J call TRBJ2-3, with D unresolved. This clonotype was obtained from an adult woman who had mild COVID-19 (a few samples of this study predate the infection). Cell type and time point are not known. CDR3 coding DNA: TGTGCCAGCAGCCAAGGAGGCATAGGCACAGATACGCAGTATTTT. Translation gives CASSQGGIGTDTQYF.